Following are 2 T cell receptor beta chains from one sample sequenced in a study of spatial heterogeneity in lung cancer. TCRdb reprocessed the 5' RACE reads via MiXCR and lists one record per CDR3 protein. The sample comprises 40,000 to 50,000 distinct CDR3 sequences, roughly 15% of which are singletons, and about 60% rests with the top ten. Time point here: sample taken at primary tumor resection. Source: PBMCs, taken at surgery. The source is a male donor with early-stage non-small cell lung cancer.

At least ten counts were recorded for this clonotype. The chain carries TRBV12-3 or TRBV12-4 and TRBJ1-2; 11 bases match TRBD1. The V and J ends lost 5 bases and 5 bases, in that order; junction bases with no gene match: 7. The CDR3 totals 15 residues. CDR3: CASSDGTGGAYGYTF. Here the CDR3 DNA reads TGTGCCAGCAGTGACGGGACAGGGGGAGCGTATGGCTACACCTTC.

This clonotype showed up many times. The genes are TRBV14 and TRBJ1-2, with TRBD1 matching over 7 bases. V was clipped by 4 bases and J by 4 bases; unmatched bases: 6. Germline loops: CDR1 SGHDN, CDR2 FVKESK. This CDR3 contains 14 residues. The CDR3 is CASSRSGQPYGYTF. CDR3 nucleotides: TGTGCCAGCAGCCGTTCGGGACAGCCCTATGGCTACACCTTC.